This T cell receptor (beta chain) was obtained from a study of cytomegalovirus exposure and HLA in healthy donors. Regarding the study as a whole: Follow-up analysis later connected one missense variant in DCLRE1C with trimming of TCR beta V- and J-genes. Exclusion as indistinguishable affected some V segments, including TRBV6-2 and TRBV6-3. In terms of immune exposure information, only CMV serostatus was available. While the bulk of TCR sequences proved rare, some public TCRs turned up in many donors.

This clone has only a few counts. Its target is not known. Germline values: CDR1 SGHRS, CDR2 YFSETQ. V lost 7 bases and J lost 5; bases outside the gene matches: 8. This CDR3 comprises 14 residues. Both 60 Vbeta primers and 13 Jbeta primers went into the PCR. Only in-frame clones appear in the TCRdb table, and some are missing; sequencing was by immunoSEQ multiplex PCR. The sample consists of under 200,000 clones, approximately 78% of them appearing once. Sequencing was done on a sample of PBMCs. This TCR was recovered from a woman aged 18-29 years in good health and CMV-seronegative. The chain combines TRBV5-1 with TRBJ2-2; 7 nucleotides agree with TRBD1. CDR3 DNA sequence: TGCGCCAGCGCATTTTCGACAGGGACCGGGGAGCTGTTTTTT. Translating it yields CASAFSTGTGELFF.